The next 15 T cell receptor beta chains were all read from a single sample in a study of T cell changes during pregnancy in multiple sclerosis. Clones were read by immunoSEQ multiplex PCR, and TCRdb kept only the in-frame ones, dropping some. The sample shows over 35,000 clones, 90% of them seen only once. The sequenced sample was CD4+ T cells from peripheral blood mononuclear cells, obtained in the second trimester of pregnancy. The receptors shown here come from a female donor with multiple sclerosis, enrolled in a pregnancy study.

The rearrangement links TRBV18 to TRBJ2-6; no firm D call. Germline V lookup: CDR1 KGHSH, CDR2 LQKENI. Trimming left V 3 bases short and J 1 base short, with 13 bases between. This CDR3 has 17 residues. CDR3 nucleotide sequence: TGTGCCAGCTCACCCTCCGGAGATGGTTCTGGGGCCAACGTCCTGACTTTC. Its protein is CASSPSGDGSGANVLTF.

This chain uses TRBV19 with TRBJ1-2; TRBD1 aligns across 8 bases. The junction had 9 bases not matched to a gene; V was cut back by 5 bases and J by 7 bases. CDR1 LNHDA and CDR2 SQIVND come from the germline V gene (reference sequence). The CDR3 length is 14 residues. Here the CDR3 DNA reads TGTGCCAGTAGTTTCCCGACAGGGGCGGCTGGCTACACCTTC. Its translation is CASSFPTGAAGYTF.

The chain recombines TRBV7-2 with TRBJ2-5, with no clear D. CDR3 size: 14 residues. Trimming removed 5 bases from V and 2 bases from J, with 12 bases in between. Germline CDR1 and CDR2: SGHTA and FQGNSA. This CDR3 is CASSPGTKQETQYF. The CDR3 DNA reads as TGTGCCAGCAGCCCGGGTACGAAGCAAGAGACCCAGTACTTC.

J is TRBJ1-5 and V is TRBV6-1, with TRBD1 identical over 7 bases. The CDR3 is made up of 13 amino acids. Germline CDR1 reads MNHNS; CDR2 reads SASEGT. V was pared by 7 bases and J by 0 bases, with 0 bases of the junction left unmatched. This CDR3 is CASTGGSNQPQHF. The CDR3 DNA reads TGTGCCAGCACAGGGGGTAGCAATCAGCCCCAGCATTTT.

The CDR3 protein is CASRSGTTYEQYF. The CDR3, as DNA: TGTGCCAGCAGATCCGGGACAACCTACGAGCAGTACTTC. The chain couples TRBV5-4 to TRBJ2-7, with D possibly TRBD1 on 6 matching bases. CDR1 is SGHNT and CDR2 is YYREEE in the germline V gene (reference sequence). V was trimmed by 5 bases and J by 2 bases, leaving 11 bases between them. The length of the CDR3 is 13 residues.

This chain connects TRBV11-2 to TRBJ1-2; a weak D match, TRBD1 (5 bases). The CDR3 length is 16 residues. V shed 5 bases and J shed 4 bases, with 20 bases lying between them. CDR1 is SGHAT and CDR2 is FQNNGV in the germline V gene. DNA of the CDR3: TGTGCCAGCAGCCGCCCAGGGCAGGGCGTATTCTATGGCTACACCTTC. Its protein product is CASSRPGQGVFYGYTF.

The chain has TRBV5-8 and TRBJ1-1; D might be TRBD1 (6 bases). CDR1 is SGHTS, CDR2 YDEGEE, per germline. Trimming pared 2 bases from V and 6 bases from J, leaving 11 bases between. The CDR3 sequence is 13 residues long. CDR3 residues: CASSFRRTAEAFF. DNA of the CDR3: TGTGCCAGCAGCTTTCGCCGGACAGCTGAAGCTTTCTTT.

V gene TRBV5-4 combines with J gene TRBJ2-7, with D tentatively TRBD1 (6 bases). Germline V CDR1 and CDR2: SGHNT, YYREEE (reference sequence). The CDR3 consists of 13 residues. Trimming stripped 4 bases from V and 6 bases from J, with 14 bases between. This CDR3 is CASSPPGRGEQYF. The DNA for the CDR3 is TGTGCCAGCAGCCCACCCGGCAGGGGCGAGCAGTACTTC. The whole variable domain, filled in from reference TRBV5-4 and TRBJ2-7, reads ETGVTQSPTHLIKTRGQQVTLRCSSQSGHNTVSWYQQALGQGPQFIFQYYREEENGRGNFPPRFSGLQFPNYSSELNVNALELDDSALYLCASSPPGRGEQYFGPGTRLTVT.

The chain has TRBV30 and TRBJ2-1; 7 nucleotides line up with TRBD2. Losses at the gene ends were 3 bases for V and 3 bases for J; bases not matched to a gene: 8. The CDR3 runs 15 residues. Germline loops: CDR1 GTSNPN, CDR2 SVGIG (reference sequence). CDR3 nucleotide sequence: TGTGCCTGGAGAAAATCTAGCGGACGCTACAATGAGCAGTTCTTC. This sequence encodes CAWRKSSGRYNEQFF.

The chain employs TRBV11-2 and TRBJ1-5; 9 bases are a match to TRBD1. This CDR3 spans 15 amino acids. With 5 bases clipped from V and 3 bases from J, the junction kept 5 bases outside the gene matches. The germline V gene encodes CDR1 SGHAT and CDR2 FQNNGV. The CDR3 DNA follows: TGTGCCAGCAGCAAAGGGACAGGGTTCAATCAGCCCCAGCATTTT. Translated, it gives CASSKGTGFNQPQHF.

The chain is built from TRBV21-1 and TRBJ2-2; the listed D gene, TRBD2, was not tested against the DNA. TRBV21-1 is flagged as a pseudogene. The CDR3 contains 17 residues. The CDR3 protein is CASEDRELAANTGELFF. The DNA for the CDR3 is TGTGCCAGCGAAGACAGGGAACTAGCGGCCAACACCGGGGAGCTGTTTTTT.

The chain links TRBV11-2 to TRBJ1-2; no definite D call. Per the germline V gene, CDR1 is SGHAT and CDR2 is FQNNGV. This CDR3 is built from 13 residues. V was shortened by 1 base and J by 8 bases, with 11 bases between the two germline ends. CDR3 nucleotides: TGTGCCAGCAGCTTAGCCGGTGAGCGAGGCTACACCTTC. Translation gives CASSLAGERGYTF.

There are a few counts of this clone. The V and J genes are TRBV6-4 and TRBJ2-1, with 10 nucleotides matching TRBD2. The CDR3 consists of 15 residues. The germline V gene has CDR1 MRHNA and CDR2 SNTAGT. J was trimmed by 2 bases and V by 3 bases; bases with no gene match: 1. This CDR3 reads CASSDSGGTYNEQFF. CDR3 DNA sequence: TGTGCCAGCAGTGATAGCGGGGGGACCTACAATGAGCAGTTCTTC.

The V and J genes are TRBV5-1 and TRBJ2-2; a possible D gene is TRBD1 (6 bases). Trimming shortened V by 5 bases and J by 4 bases, and 15 bases separated the two germline ends. The germline V gene has CDR1 SGHRS and CDR2 YFSETQ. The CDR3 sequence is 15 residues long. The DNA for the CDR3 is TGCGCCAGCAGTCCGGGGACACCGGGCACCGGGGAGCTGTTTTTT. Protein sequence: CASSPGTPGTGELFF.

This clone has a handful of counts. V usage is TRBV11-3 and J usage is TRBJ2-1; D might be TRBD1 (6 bases). The V gene lost 3 bases and the J gene lost 9 bases, with 15 bases spanning the gap. Germline V gene data show CDR1 as SGHNT and CDR2 as YENEEA. This CDR3 comprises 14 residues. For the CDR3, the DNA is TGTGCCAGCAGCTTTGTCAGGGGCCAGGGTGAGCAGTTCTTC. Encoded protein: CASSFVRGQGEQFF.